The sequence of this T cell receptor beta chain was determined in a study of cytomegalovirus exposure and HLA in healthy donors. The study's findings and limits: In a later analysis, HLA-associated beta chains showed higher expansion and lower generation probabilities than comparable chains.

PCR primers comprised 60 Vbeta and 13 Jbeta primers. The repertoire was sequenced with immunoSEQ multiplex PCR; TCRdb's copy has only in-frame clones and lacks some. The data contain over 100,000 clones, around 83% of them seen just once; the ten biggest clones take up about 8.6%. J gave up 6 bases and V 4 bases, and 9 bases lay outside the gene matches. Germline V gene sequence: CDR1 SGHNT, CDR2 YENEEA. CDR3 length: 14 residues. Turning to this clone: The antigen remains undetermined.

This sequence was found in a woman in her 50s in good health and CMV-seropositive. V usage is TRBV11-3 and J usage is TRBJ2-7; 7 bases line up with TRBD2. Specimen: PBMCs. The DNA for the CDR3 is TGTGCCAGCAGCTCGGGGAGGGCCTCTGGCGAGCAGTACTTC. Its protein is CASSSGRASGEQYF.